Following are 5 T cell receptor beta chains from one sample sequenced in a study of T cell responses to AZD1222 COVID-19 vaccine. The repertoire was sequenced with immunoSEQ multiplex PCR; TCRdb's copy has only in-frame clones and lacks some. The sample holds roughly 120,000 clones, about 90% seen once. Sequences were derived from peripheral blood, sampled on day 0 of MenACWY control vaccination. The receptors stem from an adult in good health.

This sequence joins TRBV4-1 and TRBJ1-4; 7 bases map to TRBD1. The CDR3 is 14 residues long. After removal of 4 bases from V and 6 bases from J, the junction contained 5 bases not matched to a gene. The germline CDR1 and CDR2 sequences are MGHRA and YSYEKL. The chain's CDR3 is CASSPRDSHEKLFF. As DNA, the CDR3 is TGCGCCAGCAGCCCCCGGGACAGCCATGAAAAACTGTTTTTT.

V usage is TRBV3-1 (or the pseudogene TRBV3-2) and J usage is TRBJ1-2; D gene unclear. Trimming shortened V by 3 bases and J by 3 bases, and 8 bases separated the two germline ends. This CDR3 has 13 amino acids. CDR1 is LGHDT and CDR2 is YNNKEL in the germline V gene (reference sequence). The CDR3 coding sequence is TGTGCCAGCAGCCACGGGAGATACTATGGCTACACCTTC. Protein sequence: CASSHGRYYGYTF.

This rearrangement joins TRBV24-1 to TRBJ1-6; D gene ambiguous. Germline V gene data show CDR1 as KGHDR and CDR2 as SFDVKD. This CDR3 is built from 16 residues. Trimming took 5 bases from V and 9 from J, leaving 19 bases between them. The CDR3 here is CATSVGWEVWVSPLHF. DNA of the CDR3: TGTGCCACCAGTGTAGGCTGGGAGGTATGGGTTTCACCCCTCCACTTT.

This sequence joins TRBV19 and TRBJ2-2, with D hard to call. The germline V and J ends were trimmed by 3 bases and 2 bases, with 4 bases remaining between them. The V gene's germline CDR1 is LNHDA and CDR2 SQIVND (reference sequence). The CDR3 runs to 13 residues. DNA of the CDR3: TGTGCCAGTAGTATTGGAAACACCGGGGAGCTGTTTTTT. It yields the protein CASSIGNTGELFF.

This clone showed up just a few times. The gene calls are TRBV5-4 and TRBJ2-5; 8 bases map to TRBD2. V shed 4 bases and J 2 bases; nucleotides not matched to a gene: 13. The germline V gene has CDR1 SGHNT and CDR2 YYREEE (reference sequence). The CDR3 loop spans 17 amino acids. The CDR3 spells CASSLGHSGAFQETQYF. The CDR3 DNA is TGTGCCAGCAGCCTCGGGCATAGCGGGGCCTTTCAAGAGACCCAGTACTTC.